This T cell receptor beta chain came from a study of patients and donors after allogeneic stem cell transplantation. Trimming removed 0 bases from V and 2 bases from J, with 12 bases in between. Looked up from germline, CDR1 is DFQATT and CDR2 is SNEGSKA (reference sequence). This CDR3 comprises 15 residues. Relative to its sample, this clonotype is medium-sized (0.01 to 0.1%). TCRdb fed the RT-PCR reads into MiXCR, producing one record per CDR3 protein. The sample lists approximately 20,000 distinct CDR3 sequences; about 5% were seen once. This sequence joins TRBV20-1 and TRBJ2-3; TRBD2 might be the D (6 bases). The TCR sequence derives from a human donor who was either an allogeneic HSCT recipient or a stem cell or donor lymphocyte infusion donor (not recorded which). It is not recorded whose cells these are; they may come from a transplant donor. The sample comprised blood, either unsorted or a sorted T cell fraction (not recorded which). The DNA for the CDR3 is TGCAGTGCTAGAGATCCGGGGACTTCCACAGATACGCAGTATTTT. As protein: CSARDPGTSTDTQYF.